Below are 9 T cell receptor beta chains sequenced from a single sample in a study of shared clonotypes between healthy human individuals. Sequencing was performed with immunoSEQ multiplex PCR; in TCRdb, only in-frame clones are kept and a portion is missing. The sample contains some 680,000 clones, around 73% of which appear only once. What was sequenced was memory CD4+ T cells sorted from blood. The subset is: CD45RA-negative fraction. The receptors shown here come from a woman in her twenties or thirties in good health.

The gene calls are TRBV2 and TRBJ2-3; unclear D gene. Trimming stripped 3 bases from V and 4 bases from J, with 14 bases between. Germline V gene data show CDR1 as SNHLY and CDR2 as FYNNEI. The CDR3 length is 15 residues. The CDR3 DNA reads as TGTGCCAGCAGTGACCCCCGTTTACCTTCAGATACGCAGTATTTT. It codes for CASSDPRLPSDTQYF.

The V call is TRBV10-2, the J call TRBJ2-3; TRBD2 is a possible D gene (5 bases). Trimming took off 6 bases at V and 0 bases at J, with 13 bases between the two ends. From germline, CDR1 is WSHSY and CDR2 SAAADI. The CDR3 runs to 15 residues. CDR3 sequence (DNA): TGCGCCAGCAGCCTAAGCGGAGTAAGCACAGATACGCAGTATTTT. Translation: CASSLSGVSTDTQYF.

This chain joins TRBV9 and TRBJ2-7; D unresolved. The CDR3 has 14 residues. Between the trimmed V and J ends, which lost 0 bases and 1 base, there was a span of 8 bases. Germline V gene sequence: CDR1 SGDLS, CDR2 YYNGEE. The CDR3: CASSVGPASYEQYF. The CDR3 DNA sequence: TGTGCCAGCAGCGTAGGACCGGCGTCCTACGAGCAGTACTTC.

CDR3 sequence: CASSPGQGVGQPQHF. As DNA, the CDR3 is TGTGCCAGCTCACCTGGACAGGGTGTGGGGCAGCCCCAGCATTTT. V and J are TRBV18 and TRBJ1-5; 8 bases are shared with TRBD1. CDR3 length: 15 amino acids. Per germline, CDR1 KGHSH and CDR2 LQKENI. V trimming: 3 bases; J trimming: 7 bases; junction bases outside the gene matches: 8.

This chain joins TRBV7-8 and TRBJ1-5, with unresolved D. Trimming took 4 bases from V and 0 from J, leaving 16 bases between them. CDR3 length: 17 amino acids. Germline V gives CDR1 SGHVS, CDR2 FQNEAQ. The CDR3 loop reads CASSSETALYSNQPQHF. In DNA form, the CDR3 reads TGTGCCAGCAGCTCCGAGACGGCGCTTTATAGCAATCAGCCCCAGCATTTT.

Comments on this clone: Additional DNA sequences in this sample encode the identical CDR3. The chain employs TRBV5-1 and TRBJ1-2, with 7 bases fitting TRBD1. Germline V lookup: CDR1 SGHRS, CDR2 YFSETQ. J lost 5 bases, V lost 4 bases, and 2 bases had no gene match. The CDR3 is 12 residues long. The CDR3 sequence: CASSQTGYGYTF. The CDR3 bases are TGCGCCAGCAGCCAGACAGGGTATGGCTACACCTTC.

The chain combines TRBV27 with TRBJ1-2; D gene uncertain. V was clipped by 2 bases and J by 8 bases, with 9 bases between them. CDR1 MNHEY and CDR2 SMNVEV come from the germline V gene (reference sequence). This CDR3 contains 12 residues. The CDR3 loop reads CASSLMKTGYTF. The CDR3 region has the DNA TGTGCCAGCAGTTTAATGAAGACCGGCTACACCTTC.

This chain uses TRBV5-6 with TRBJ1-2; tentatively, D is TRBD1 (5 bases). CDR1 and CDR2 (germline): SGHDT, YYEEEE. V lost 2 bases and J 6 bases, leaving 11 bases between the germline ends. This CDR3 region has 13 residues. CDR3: CASSFRAGNGYTF. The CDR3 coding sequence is TGTGCCAGCAGCTTCAGGGCTGGGAATGGCTACACCTTC. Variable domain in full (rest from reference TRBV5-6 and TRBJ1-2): DAGVTQSPTHLIKTRGQQVTLRCSPKSGHDTVSWYQQALGQGPQFIFQYYEEEERQRGNFPDRFSGHQFPNYSSELNVNALLLGDSALYLCASSFRAGNGYTFGSGTRLTVV.

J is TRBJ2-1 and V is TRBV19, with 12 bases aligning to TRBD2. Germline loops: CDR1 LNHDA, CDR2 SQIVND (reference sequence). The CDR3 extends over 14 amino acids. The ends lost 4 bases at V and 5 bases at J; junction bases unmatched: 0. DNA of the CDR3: TGTGCCAGTAGTAGGACTAGCGGGGACAATGAGCAGTTCTTC. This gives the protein CASSRTSGDNEQFF. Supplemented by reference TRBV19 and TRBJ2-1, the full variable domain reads DGGITQSPKYLFRKEGQNVTLSCEQNLNHDAMYWYRQDPGQGLRLIYYSQIVNDFQKGDIAEGYSVSREKKESFPLTVTSAQKNPTAFYLCASSRTSGDNEQFFGPGTRLTVL.